These T cell receptor beta chains were read from a single sample in a study of blood T cell repertoires in COVID-19. Some clones are missing from TCRdb's copy, which holds only in-frame ones; the method was immunoSEQ multiplex PCR. This sample carries roughly 75,000 clones, 81% of them seen once, and the ten largest clones take approximately 0.8%. Material: peripheral blood. The receptor source for this set is a woman in her seventies with acute or convalescent COVID-19. The CDR3 runs from the conserved cysteine through the conserved F or W. D genes are given only for firm matches. Part of the rows lack a size; the others show once, few, many or a class for expanded clones.

abundance	v_gene	j_gene	d_gene	CDR3nt	CDR3aa
NA	TRBV4-1	TRBJ1-2	NA	TGCGCCAGCAGCCAAGATACGGGTATGTCGAGTGGCTACACCTTC	CASSQDTGMSSGYTF
NA	TRBV5-6	TRBJ2-3	TRBD1	TGTGCCAGCAGCTATTCAGGGGGCGCCGGAGATACGCAGTATTTT	CASSYSGGAGDTQYF
NA	TRBV11-2	TRBJ1-2	NA	TGTGCCAGCAGCTCCAAAGGGGTCCAAAAGGCGTCGGGCTACACCTTC	CASSSKGVQKASGYTF
NA	TRBV7-2	TRBJ1-2	TRBD1	TGTGCCAGCAGTCTGACAGGGGGCCAGGCTAACTATGGCTACACCTTC	CASSLTGGQANYGYTF
NA	TRBV10-1	TRBJ2-1	NA	TGCGCCAGCAGTGAGTCAACAGGGTACTTGGATGAGCAGTTCTTC	CASSESTGYLDEQFF
NA	TRBV18	TRBJ2-7	NA	TGTGCCAGCTCACCACCTCTCGGGGCCTACGAGCAGTACTTC	CASSPPLGAYEQYF
NA	TRBV10-2	TRBJ2-5	TRBD2	TGCGCCAGCAGCGAAAGTCGACTAGCGGGGGGGACCCAGTACTTC	CASSESRLAGGTQYF
NA	TRBV4-3	TRBJ2-3	TRBD2	TGCGCCAGCAGCCAGGGTCACGGGGGGGGGAAGACAGATACGCAGTATTTT	CASSQGHGGGKTDTQYF
NA	TRBV10-3	TRBJ1-1	NA	TGTGCCATCAGTGAGTTTCAGGGGTCAAACACTGAAGCTTTCTTT	CAISEFQGSNTEAFF
NA	TRBV9	TRBJ1-2	TRBD1	TGTGCCAGCAGCGAGGGGACAGGTCCTCTCTATGGCTACACCTTC	CASSEGTGPLYGYTF
NA	TRBV19	TRBJ2-1	NA	TGTGCCAGTAGTATAGATCCGCGTACAATCGCAACCCACTACCAGTTCTTC	CASSIDPRTIATHYQFF
NA	TRBV7-9	TRBJ1-6	NA	TGTGCCAGCAGCTTAGTAGTGACAGATAATTCACCCCTCCACTTT	CASSLVVTDNSPLHF
NA	TRBV7-8	TRBJ1-4	TRBD1	TGTGCCAGCAGCTTATCACCGGGACAGGGATTGGAAAAACTGTTTTTT	CASSLSPGQGLEKLFF
NA	TRBV7-2	TRBJ1-2	TRBD1	TGTGCCAGCGTCCCCCCTCCTGGGACAGGGGGGACAGGTGGCTACACCTTC	CASVPPPGTGGTGGYTF
NA	TRBV19	TRBJ2-2	TRBD2	TGTGCCAGTAGCTCCACGGGGGGAACCCCCCGGGGCGGGGAGCTGTTTTTT	CASSSTGGTPRGGELFF
NA	TRBV7-2	TRBJ2-7	TRBD1	TGTGCCAGCAGCTTACGACAGGGGGCGCGTGAGCAGTACTTC	CASSLRQGAREQYF
NA	TRBV27	TRBJ1-4	NA	TGTGCCAGCAGTCCGCCGGGGAGTAGGGAAAAACTGTTTTTT	CASSPPGSREKLFF
NA	TRBV5-4	TRBJ1-6	NA	TGTGCCAGCAGCTCGCAGGGGTTATATAATTCACCCCTCCACTTT	CASSSQGLYNSPLHF
NA	TRBV30	TRBJ1-5	TRBD1	TGTGCCTACCAACAGGGGTCGGGGCAGCCCCAGCATTTT	CAYQQGSGQPQHF
NA	TRBV7-2	TRBJ2-1	NA	TGTGCCAGCAGCTTTGACTCCAAAACCGGCAATGAGCAGTTCTTC	CASSFDSKTGNEQFF
NA	TRBV27	TRBJ2-2	NA	TGTGCCAGCAGTCTGGGACTCAACACCGGGGAGCTGTTTTTT	CASSLGLNTGELFF
NA	TRBV6-2/TRBV6-3	TRBJ2-7	TRBD1	TGTGCCAGCAGTCAAGGGACAGGGAAAATCTACGAGCAGTACTTC	CASSQGTGKIYEQYF
NA	TRBV12-3/TRBV12-4	TRBJ1-5	NA	TGTGCCAGCAGTTTATCTTCTCAGCCCCAGCATTTT	CASSLSSQPQHF
NA	TRBV11-3	TRBJ2-7	NA	TGTGCCAGCAGCTTAGGGCCCCCCAACGAGCAGTACTTC	CASSLGPPNEQYF
NA	TRBV3-1/TRBV3-2	TRBJ2-5	TRBD1	TGTGCCAGCAGCCAAGCAACAGGGGTTGAGACCCAGTACTTC	CASSQATGVETQYF
NA	TRBV5-5	TRBJ2-2	TRBD2	TGTGCCAGCAGGGGGACTAGTGACAGTGGGGAGCTGTTTTTT	CASRGTSDSGELFF
NA	TRBV5-4	TRBJ1-3	TRBD1	TGTGCCAGCAGCTTGGGGAGGGGGCTCGGAAACACCATATATTTT	CASSLGRGLGNTIYF
few	TRBV28	TRBJ1-6	TRBD1	TGTGCCAGCAGTCCTTTTACAGGGGGCCGCAGTTCACCCCTCCACTTT	CASSPFTGGRSSPLHF
NA	TRBV5-1	TRBJ2-2	NA	TGCGCCAGCAGTTTAGGGACTTCGGGAGACACCGGGGAGCTGTTTTTT	CASSLGTSGDTGELFF
NA	TRBV19	TRBJ2-3	TRBD2	TGTGCCAGTAGTATAAGGGGCGGGAGGGGGAGGTTCGATACGCAGTATTTT	CASSIRGGRGRFDTQYF
NA	TRBV9	TRBJ2-5	TRBD1	TGTGCCAGCAGCCTTAGACAGGGGTTGGGAGAGACCCAGTACTTC	CASSLRQGLGETQYF
NA	TRBV5-1	TRBJ2-5	TRBD1	TGCGCCAGCGAGCCGGGACAGGGTACCAAGACCCAGTACTTC	CASEPGQGTKTQYF
NA	TRBV6-5	TRBJ1-2	TRBD1	TGTGCCAGCAGCCCGCCCCCACCACAGGGGGGAGGCTACACCTTC	CASSPPPPQGGGYTF
NA	TRBV12-3/TRBV12-4	TRBJ2-5	TRBD1	TGTGCCAGCGGCGACAGGGGCCAAGAGACCCAGTACTTC	CASGDRGQETQYF
NA	TRBV4-1	TRBJ1-2	NA	TGCGCCAGCAGCCAAGAGTTCGGGGGTGGCTACACCTTC	CASSQEFGGGYTF